This T cell receptor beta chain comes out of a study of metastatic and nonmetastatic thyroid tumors. Prior to thyroid surgery, none of the patients had received any treatment. This CDR3 has 14 amino acids. Germline-derived CDR1 and CDR2 are LNHDA and SQIVND (reference sequence). Trimming removed 7 bases at V and 0 bases at J, with 12 bases between. The sample holds many counts of this clone. MiXCR re-clonotyped the PCR reads for TCRdb. The data hold approximately 15,000 clones, with 9.5% to 15% observed a single time. This chain connects TRBV19 to TRBJ2-5; D uncertain. The receptor's source is a female donor with papillary thyroid cancer or a benign thyroid nodule (not recorded which). Some clones in this sample may be carry-over from other donors' samples. Material: blood. The CDR3 here is CASTPPGHQETQYF. The CDR3 DNA is TGTGCCAGTACCCCACCTGGCCACCAAGAGACCCAGTACTTC.